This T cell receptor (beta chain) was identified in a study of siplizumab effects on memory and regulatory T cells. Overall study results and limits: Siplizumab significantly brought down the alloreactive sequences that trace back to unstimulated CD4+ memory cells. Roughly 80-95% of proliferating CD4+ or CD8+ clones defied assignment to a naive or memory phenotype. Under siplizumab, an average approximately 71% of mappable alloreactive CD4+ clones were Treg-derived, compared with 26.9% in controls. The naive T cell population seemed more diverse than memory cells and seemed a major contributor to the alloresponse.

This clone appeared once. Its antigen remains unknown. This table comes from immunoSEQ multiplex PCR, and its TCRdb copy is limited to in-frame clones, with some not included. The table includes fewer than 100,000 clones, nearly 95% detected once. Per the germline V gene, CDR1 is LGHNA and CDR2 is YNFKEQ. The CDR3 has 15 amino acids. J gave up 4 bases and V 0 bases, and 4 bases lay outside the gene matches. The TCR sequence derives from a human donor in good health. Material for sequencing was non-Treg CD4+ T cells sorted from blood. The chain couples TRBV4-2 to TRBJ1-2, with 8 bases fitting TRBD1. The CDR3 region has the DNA TGTGCCAGCAGCCAAGAACCCCAGGGGGCCTATGGCTACACCTTC. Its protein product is CASSQEPQGAYGYTF.